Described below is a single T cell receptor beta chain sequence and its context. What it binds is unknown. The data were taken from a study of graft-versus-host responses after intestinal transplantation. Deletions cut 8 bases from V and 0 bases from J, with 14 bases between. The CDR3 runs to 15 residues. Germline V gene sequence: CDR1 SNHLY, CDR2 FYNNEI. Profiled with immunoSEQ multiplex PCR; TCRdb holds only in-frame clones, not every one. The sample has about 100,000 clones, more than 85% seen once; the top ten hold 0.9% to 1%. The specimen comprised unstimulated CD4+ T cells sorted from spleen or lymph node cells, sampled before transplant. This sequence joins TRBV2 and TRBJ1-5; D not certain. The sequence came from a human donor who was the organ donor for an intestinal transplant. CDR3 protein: CASCKGRNSNQPQHF. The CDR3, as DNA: TGTGCCAGCTGCAAAGGGCGAAATAGCAATCAGCCCCAGCATTTT.